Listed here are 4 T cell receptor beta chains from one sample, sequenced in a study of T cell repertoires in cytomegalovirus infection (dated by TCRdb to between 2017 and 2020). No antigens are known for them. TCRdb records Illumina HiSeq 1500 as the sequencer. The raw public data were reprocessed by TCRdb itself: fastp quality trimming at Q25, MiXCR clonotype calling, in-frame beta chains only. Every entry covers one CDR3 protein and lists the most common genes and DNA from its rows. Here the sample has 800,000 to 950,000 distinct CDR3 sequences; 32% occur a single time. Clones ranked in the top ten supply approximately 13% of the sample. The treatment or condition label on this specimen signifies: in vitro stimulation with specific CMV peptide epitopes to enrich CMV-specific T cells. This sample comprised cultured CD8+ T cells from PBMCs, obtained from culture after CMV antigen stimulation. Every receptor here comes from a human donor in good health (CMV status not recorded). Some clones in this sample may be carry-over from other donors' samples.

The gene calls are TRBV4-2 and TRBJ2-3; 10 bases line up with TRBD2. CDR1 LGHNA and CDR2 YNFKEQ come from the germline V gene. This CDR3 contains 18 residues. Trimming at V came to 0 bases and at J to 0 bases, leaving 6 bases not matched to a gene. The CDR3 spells CASSQDHLAGASTDTQYF. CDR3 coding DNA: TGTGCCAGCAGCCAAGATCATCTAGCGGGGGCCAGCACAGATACGCAGTATTTT.

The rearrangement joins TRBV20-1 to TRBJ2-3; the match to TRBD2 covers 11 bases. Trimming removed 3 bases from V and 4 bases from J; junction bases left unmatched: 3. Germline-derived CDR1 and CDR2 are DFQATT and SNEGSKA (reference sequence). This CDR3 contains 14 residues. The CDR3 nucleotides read TGCAGTGCTAGCCCACTAGCGGGAGCAGATACGCAGTATTTT. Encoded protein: CSASPLAGADTQYF.

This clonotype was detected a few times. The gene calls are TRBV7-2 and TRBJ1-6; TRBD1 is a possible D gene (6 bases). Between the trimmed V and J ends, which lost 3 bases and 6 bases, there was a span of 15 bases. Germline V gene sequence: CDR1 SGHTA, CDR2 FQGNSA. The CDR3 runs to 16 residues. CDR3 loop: CASSLNTGFVNSPLHF. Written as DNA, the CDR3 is TGTGCCAGCAGCTTGAATACAGGGTTTGTTAATTCACCCCTCCACTTT.

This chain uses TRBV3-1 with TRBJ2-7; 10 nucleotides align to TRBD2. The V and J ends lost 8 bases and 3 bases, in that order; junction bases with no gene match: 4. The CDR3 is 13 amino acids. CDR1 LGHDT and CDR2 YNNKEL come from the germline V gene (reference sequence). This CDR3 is CASRLAGNYEQYF. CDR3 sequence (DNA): TGTGCCAGCCGACTAGCGGGCAACTACGAGCAGTACTTC.